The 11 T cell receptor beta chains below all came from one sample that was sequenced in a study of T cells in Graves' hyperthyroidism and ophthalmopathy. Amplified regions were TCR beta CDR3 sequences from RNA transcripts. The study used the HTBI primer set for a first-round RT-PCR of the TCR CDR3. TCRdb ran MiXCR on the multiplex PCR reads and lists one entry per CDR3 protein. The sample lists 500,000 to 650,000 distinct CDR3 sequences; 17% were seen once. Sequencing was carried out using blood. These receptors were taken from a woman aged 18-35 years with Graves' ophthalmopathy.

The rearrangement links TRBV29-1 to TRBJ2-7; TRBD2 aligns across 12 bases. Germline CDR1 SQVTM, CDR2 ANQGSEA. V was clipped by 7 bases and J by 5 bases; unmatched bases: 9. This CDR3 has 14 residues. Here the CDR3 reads CSGVGLAGPNEQYF. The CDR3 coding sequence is TGCAGCGGGGTAGGACTAGCGGGACCCAACGAGCAGTACTTC.

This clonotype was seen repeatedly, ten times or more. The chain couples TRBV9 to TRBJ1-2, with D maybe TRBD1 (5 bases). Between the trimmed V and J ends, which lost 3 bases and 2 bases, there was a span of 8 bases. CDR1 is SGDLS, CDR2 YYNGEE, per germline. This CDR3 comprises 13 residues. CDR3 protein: CASSATANYGYTF. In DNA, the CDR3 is TGTGCCAGCAGCGCGACAGCAAACTATGGCTACACCTTC.

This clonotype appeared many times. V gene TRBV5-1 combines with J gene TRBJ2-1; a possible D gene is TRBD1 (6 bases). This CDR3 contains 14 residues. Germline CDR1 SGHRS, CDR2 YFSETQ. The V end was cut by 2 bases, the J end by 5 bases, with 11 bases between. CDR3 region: CASSLGTSNNEQFF. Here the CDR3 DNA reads TGCGCCAGCAGCTTAGGGACATCCAACAATGAGCAGTTCTTC.

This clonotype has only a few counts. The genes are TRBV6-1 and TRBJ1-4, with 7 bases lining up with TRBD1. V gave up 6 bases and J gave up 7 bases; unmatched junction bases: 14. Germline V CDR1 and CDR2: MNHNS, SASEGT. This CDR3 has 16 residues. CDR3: CASRPALQGSTEKLFF. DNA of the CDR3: TGTGCCAGCAGGCCCGCCCTACAGGGGAGTACTGAAAAACTGTTTTTT.

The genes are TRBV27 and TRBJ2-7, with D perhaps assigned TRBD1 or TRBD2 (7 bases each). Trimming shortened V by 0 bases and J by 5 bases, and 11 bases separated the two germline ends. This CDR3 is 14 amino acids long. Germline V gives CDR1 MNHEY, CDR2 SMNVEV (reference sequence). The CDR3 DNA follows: TGTGCCAGCAGTTTATCGGCAGGGGGGGACGAGCAGTACTTC. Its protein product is CASSLSAGGDEQYF.

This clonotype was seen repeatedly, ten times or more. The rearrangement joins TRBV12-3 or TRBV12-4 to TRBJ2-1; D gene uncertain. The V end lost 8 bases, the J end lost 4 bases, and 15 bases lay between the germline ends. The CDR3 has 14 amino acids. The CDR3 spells CASVSRLIYNEQFF. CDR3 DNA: TGTGCCAGCGTTTCAAGGCTAATTTACAATGAGCAGTTCTTC.

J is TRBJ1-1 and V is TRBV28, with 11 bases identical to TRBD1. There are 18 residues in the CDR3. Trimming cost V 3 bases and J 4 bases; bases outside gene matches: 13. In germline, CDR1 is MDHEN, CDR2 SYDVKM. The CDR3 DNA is TGTGCCAGCAGTTTGATTGGGTGGACAGGGGGCCTGTTCACTGAAGCTTTCTTT. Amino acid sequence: CASSLIGWTGGLFTEAFF.

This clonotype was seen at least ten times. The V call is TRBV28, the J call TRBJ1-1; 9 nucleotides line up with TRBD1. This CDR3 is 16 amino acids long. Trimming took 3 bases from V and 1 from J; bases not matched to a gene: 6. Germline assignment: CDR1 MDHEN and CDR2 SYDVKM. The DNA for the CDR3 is TGTGCCAGCAGTTTCCCCTCGACAGGGGGGAACACTGAAGCTTTCTTT. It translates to CASSFPSTGGNTEAFF.

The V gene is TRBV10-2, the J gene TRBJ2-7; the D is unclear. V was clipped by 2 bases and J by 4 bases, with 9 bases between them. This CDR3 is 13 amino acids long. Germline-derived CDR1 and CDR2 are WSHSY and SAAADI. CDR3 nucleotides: TGCGCCAGCAGTGAGCCAGACTCGTACGAGCAGTACTTC. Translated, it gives CASSEPDSYEQYF.

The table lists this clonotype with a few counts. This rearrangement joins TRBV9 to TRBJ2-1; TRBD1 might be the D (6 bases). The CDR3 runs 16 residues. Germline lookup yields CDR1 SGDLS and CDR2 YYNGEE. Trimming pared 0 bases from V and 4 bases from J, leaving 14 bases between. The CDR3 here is CASSVAIRDKYNEQFF. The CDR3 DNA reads TGTGCCAGCAGCGTAGCTATCCGGGACAAATACAATGAGCAGTTCTTC.

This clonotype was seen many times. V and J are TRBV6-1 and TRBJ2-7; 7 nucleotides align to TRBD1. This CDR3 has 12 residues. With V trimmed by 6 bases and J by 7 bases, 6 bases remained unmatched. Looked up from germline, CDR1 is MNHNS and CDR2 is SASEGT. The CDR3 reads CASRGTEPEQYF. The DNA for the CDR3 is TGTGCCAGCAGAGGGACAGAACCAGAGCAGTACTTC.